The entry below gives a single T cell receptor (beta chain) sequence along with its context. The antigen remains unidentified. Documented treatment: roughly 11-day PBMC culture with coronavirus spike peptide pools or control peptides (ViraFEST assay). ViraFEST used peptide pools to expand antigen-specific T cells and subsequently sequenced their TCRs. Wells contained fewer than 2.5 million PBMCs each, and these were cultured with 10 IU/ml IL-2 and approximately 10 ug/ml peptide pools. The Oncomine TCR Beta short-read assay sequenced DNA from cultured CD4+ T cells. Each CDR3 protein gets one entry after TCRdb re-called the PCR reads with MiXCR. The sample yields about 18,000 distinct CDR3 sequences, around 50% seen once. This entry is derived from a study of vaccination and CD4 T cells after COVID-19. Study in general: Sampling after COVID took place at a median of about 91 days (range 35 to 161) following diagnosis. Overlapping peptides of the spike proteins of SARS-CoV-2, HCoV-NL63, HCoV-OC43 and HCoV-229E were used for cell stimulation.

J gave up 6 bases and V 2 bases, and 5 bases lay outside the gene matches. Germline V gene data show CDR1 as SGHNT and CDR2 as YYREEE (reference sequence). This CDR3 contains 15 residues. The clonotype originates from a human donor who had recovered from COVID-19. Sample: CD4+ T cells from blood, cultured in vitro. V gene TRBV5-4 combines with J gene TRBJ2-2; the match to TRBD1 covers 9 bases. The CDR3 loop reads CASSLFTGGSGELFF. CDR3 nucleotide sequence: TGTGCCAGCAGCTTATTTACAGGGGGCTCCGGGGAGCTGTTTTTT.